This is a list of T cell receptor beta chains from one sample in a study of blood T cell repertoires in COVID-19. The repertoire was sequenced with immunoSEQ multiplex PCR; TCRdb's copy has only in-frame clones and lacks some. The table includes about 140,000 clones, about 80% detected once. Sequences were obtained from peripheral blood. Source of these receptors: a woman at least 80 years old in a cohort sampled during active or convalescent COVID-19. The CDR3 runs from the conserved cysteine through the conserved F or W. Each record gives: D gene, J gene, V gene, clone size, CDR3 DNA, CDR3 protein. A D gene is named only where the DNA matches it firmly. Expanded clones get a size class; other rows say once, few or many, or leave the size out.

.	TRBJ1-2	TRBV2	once	TGTGCCAGCACAGGGAATTGGTACAACTATGGCTACACCTTC	CASTGNWYNYGYTF
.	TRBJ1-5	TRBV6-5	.	TGTGCCAGCACCATTCGGGGGAGTGTTGATCAGCCCCAGCATTTT	CASTIRGSVDQPQHF
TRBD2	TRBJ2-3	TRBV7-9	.	TGTGCCAGCAGCAAGGGACTAGCGGGGGCTAGCACAGATACGCAGTATTTT	CASSKGLAGASTDTQYF
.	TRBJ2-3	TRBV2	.	TGTGCCAGCAGGCGGGGCGTAACAGATACGCAGTATTTT	CASRRGVTDTQYF
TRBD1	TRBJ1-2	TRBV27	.	TGTGCCAGCCGGGACAGGGGGAGGGGTGGCTACACCTTC	CASRDRGRGGYTF
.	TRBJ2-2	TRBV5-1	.	TGCGCCAGCAGCTTGGTGGCAGGGCCCGGGGAGCTGTTTTTT	CASSLVAGPGELFF
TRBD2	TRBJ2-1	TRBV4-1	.	TGCGCCAGCAGCGCCAGACTAGCGGGGCCCTCCTACAATGAGCAGTTCTTC	CASSARLAGPSYNEQFF
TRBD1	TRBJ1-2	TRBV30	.	TGTGCCTGGACCTCCGGGACAGCGTATGGCTACACCTTC	CAWTSGTAYGYTF
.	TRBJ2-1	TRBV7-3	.	TGTGCCAGCAGCTCACGGACAGCGGACAATGAGCAGTTCTTC	CASSSRTADNEQFF
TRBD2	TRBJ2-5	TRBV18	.	TGTGCCAGCTCACCACCCAAGGGGAGGGGTCCCCAAGAGACCCAGTACTTC	CASSPPKGRGPQETQYF
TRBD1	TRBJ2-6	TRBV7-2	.	TGTGCCAGCAGCCGTTGGGACAGGGGGCAATCTGGGGCCAACGTCCTGACTTTC	CASSRWDRGQSGANVLTF
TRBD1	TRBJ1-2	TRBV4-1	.	TGCGCCAGCAGCCACCTGGGACAGGGTAACTATGGCTACACCTTC	CASSHLGQGNYGYTF